This section outlines one TCR beta chain sequence together with its context. The sample belongs to a study of blood T cell repertoires in COVID-19. In the study overall: The analysed material was cDNA or gDNA that came from T cells, B-cell-depleted T cells, or PBMCs.

Original analysis: Estimated nucleated cell counts came from reference gene primer amplification. Some clones are missing from TCRdb's copy, which holds only in-frame ones; the method was immunoSEQ multiplex PCR. V and J calls and clone size follow that table, whereas D and trimming were derived from the DNA. The table records some 260,000 clones, about 86% of them present only once. Trimming cost V 2 bases and J 1 base, with 10 bases left between them. The CDR3 sequence is 15 residues long. Germline assignment: CDR1 KGHSH and CDR2 LQKENI. Sequencing input: peripheral blood. This clonotype originated in a man aged 80 or over with acute or convalescent COVID-19. The gene calls are TRBV18 and TRBJ2-3; D is perhaps TRBD2 (5 bases). CDR3 nucleotide sequence: TGTGCCAGCTCACCATTGACTACACGCACAGATACGCAGTATTTT. This sequence encodes CASSPLTTRTDTQYF.